This TCR beta chain was recovered during a study of blood T cell repertoires in COVID-19. Study at large: Samples came from the United States, Italy and Spain, spanning acute and convalescent COVID-19. The analysed material was cDNA or gDNA that came from T cells, B-cell-depleted T cells, or PBMCs.

This CDR3 region has 13 residues. V was pared by 0 bases and J by 3 bases, with 7 bases between. Germline-derived CDR1 and CDR2 are SGHTS and YDEGEE. Enrollees, about 18 to 89 years old, lived in about two dozen US areas. Within 2 weeks of study entry, exposed participants had contacted a PCR-confirmed or clinician-diagnosed COVID-19 case. Sequencing used immunoSEQ multiplex PCR; TCRdb keeps in-frame clones, though not all of them. The table includes about 64,000 clones, about 75% detected once. The receptor was derived from a woman aged 60-75 years who had been exposed to COVID-19. Material for sequencing was PBMCs or T cells enriched from blood (not recorded which). The chain employs TRBV5-8 and TRBJ2-7; D unresolved. CDR3: CASSLGRVYEQYF. Written as DNA, the CDR3 is TGTGCCAGCAGCTTGGGTCGGGTCTACGAGCAGTACTTC.